Detailed here is one T cell receptor (beta chain). No antigen is known for it. The CDR3 has 14 amino acids. Trimming removed 1 base at V and 3 bases at J, with 8 bases between. Germline values: CDR1 SEHNR, CDR2 FQNEAQ (reference sequence). The data were obtained in a study of shared clonotypes between healthy human individuals. Study-wide results and caveats: Sample collection involved blood only; tissue repertoires are likely different. Memory subsets had estimated richness that was generally smaller than that of naive subsets.

Source study methods: For the immunoSEQ data, sequences were junction-only without quality scores, so filtering differed. Here immunoSEQ multiplex PCR was the method, and the copy in TCRdb shows in-frame clones only, minus some. The DNA gave D and trimming, while V, J and clone size come from that table. The top ten hold approximately 0.13% of the sample, which has 2,100,000 or so clones, roughly 95% seen once. The chain joins TRBV7-9 to TRBJ2-3; D is ambiguous. Sequencing used naive CD4+ T cells sorted from blood. Subset defined: CD45RA+ positively selected. The source of this sequence is a man aged 18 to 35 in good health. CDR3 DNA sequence: TGTGCCAGCAGCTTAGTTCTAGTGACAGATACGCAGTATTTT. Protein product: CASSLVLVTDTQYF.